This T cell receptor (beta chain) was recorded in a study of OX40 agonist ivuxolimab in advanced cancers. Notes on the study in general: Specificity for antigen went undetermined in the expanded peripheral T cells. CD4+ and CD8+ blood T cells expanded clonally by week 6 at 0.1 to 3.0 mg/kg.

Autoimmune disease history or systemic immunosuppression barred patients. On this clone itself: Its cognate antigen is unknown.

Using immunoSEQ multiplex PCR, the repertoire was profiled, and TCRdb retains in-frame clones only, with some absent. The data show approximately 86,000 clones, approximately 90% seen once. This sample comprised CD4+ or CD8+ T cells sorted from blood, obtained in a trial of the OX40 agonist ivuxolimab. This sequence originates from an adult with an advanced solid tumor such as melanoma, head and neck, liver or kidney cancer.

In DNA form, the CDR3 reads TGTGCCAGCAGTTACGGTGACAGGGGGCAATCCTACGAGCAGTACTTC. Translated, it gives CASSYGDRGQSYEQYF. The chain has TRBV6-5 and TRBJ2-7; the match to TRBD1 covers 10 bases. V lost 2 bases, J lost 1 base, and 5 bases stayed unmatched. CDR1 MNHEY and CDR2 SVGAGI come from the germline V gene. CDR3 length: 16 residues.